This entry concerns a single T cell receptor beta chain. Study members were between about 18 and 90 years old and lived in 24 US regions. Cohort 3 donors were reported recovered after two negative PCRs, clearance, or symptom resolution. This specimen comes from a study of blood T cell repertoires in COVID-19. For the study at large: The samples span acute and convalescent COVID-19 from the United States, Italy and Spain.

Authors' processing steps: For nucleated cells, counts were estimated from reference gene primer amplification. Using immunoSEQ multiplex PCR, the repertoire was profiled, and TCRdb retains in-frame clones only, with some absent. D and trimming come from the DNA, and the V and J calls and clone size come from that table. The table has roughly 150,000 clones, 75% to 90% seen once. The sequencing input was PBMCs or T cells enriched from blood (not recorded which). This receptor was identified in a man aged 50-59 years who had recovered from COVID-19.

The CDR3 protein is CASKEGSRPTDTQYF. In nucleotides, the CDR3 is TGTGCCAGCAAAGAGGGTAGTAGGCCCACAGATACGCAGTATTTT. The chain employs TRBV5-4 and TRBJ2-3, with D maybe TRBD2 (5 bases). Germline V gene sequence: CDR1 SGHNT, CDR2 YYREEE (reference sequence). Trimming removed 6 bases at V and 2 bases at J, with 16 bases between. This CDR3 has 15 residues. Full variable domain (remainder filled in from reference TRBV5-4 and TRBJ2-3): ETGVTQSPTHLIKTRGQQVTLRCSSQSGHNTVSWYQQALGQGPQFIFQYYREEENGRGNFPPRFSGLQFPNYSSELNVNALELDDSALYLCASKEGSRPTDTQYFGPGTRLTVL.